Shown below are 5 T cell receptor beta chains from a single sample sequenced in a study of control samples from healthy donors and cancer patients. Sequenced by immunoSEQ multiplex PCR; TCRdb stores in-frame clones only, minus some. The data contain 60,000 to 70,000 clones, 70% to 90% of them singletons. Input material: blood. The receptors originated from a man aged 40-55 years in good health.

This chain connects TRBV6-2 or TRBV6-3 to TRBJ2-7; D call uncertain. CDR1 is MNHEY, CDR2 SVGEGT, per germline. V was pared by 2 bases and J by 2 bases, with 19 bases between. This CDR3 is 17 amino acids long. This chain's CDR3 is CASSYEVAKRPTYEQYF. The CDR3 coding sequence is TGTGCCAGCAGTTACGAGGTAGCCAAGAGACCTACCTACGAGCAGTACTTC.

This chain uses TRBV30 with TRBJ2-4, with 7 bases matching TRBD1. Germline trimming cut 2 bases from V and 7 bases from J; bases unmatched to any gene: 8. Germline V gives CDR1 GTSNPN, CDR2 SVGIG (reference sequence). The CDR3 runs to 14 residues. The DNA of the CDR3 is TGTGCCTGGAGTCCCGGGGACAGTTTCAACATTCAGTACTTC. It translates to CAWSPGDSFNIQYF.

In this sample, this clone turned up once. The chain links TRBV28 to TRBJ2-7; 8 bases are shared with TRBD1. V lost 7 bases and J lost 6; bases outside the gene matches: 17. The CDR3 is made up of 16 amino acids. Germline lookup yields CDR1 MDHEN and CDR2 SYDVKM. The CDR3 here is CASTEGGAGGPGEQYF. The CDR3 DNA reads as TGTGCCAGCACCGAAGGTGGGGCAGGGGGCCCGGGCGAGCAGTACTTC.

This CDR3 reads CASGSTASSYNEQFF. CDR3 nucleotide sequence: TGTGCCAGCGGCTCGACTGCGAGCTCCTACAATGAGCAGTTCTTC. V usage is TRBV2 and J usage is TRBJ2-1; D unresolved. From germline, CDR1 is SNHLY and CDR2 FYNNEI. Trimming removed 8 bases at V and 0 bases at J, with 14 bases between. This CDR3 contains 15 residues.

CDR3 DNA: TGTGCCATCAGTGATCGACAGGGGACCGGGGAGCTGTTTTTT. Translating gives CAISDRQGTGELFF. The V and J genes are TRBV10-3 and TRBJ2-2; 8 bases match TRBD1. This CDR3 contains 14 residues. In germline, CDR1 is ENHRY, CDR2 SYGVKD. After removal of 3 bases from V and 5 bases from J, the junction contained 2 bases not matched to a gene.